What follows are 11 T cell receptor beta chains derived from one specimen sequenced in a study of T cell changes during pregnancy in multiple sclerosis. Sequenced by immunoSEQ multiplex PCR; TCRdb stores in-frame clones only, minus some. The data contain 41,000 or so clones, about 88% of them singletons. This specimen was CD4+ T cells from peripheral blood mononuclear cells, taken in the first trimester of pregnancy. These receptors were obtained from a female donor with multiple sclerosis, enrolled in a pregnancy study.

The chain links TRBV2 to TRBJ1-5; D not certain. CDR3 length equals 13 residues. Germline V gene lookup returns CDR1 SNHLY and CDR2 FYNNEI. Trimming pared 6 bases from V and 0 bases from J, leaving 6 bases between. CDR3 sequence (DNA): TGTGCCAGCAGGGAGGTTAGCAATCAGCCCCAGCATTTT. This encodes CASREVSNQPQHF.

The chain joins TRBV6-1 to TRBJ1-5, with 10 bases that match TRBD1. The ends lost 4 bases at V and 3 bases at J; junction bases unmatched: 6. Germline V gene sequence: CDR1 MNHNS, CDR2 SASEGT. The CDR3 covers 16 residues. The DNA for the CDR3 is TGTGCCAGCAGTGGAGTCGGGACAGGGGTCAATCAGCCCCAGCATTTT. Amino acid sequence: CASSGVGTGVNQPQHF.

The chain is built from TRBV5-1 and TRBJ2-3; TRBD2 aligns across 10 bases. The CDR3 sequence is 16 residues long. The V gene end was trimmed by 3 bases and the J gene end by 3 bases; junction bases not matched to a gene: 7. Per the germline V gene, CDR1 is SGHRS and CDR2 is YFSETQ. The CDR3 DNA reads TGCGCCAGCAGCTCATCCCCTAGCGGGGGAACAGATACGCAGTATTTT. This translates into CASSSSPSGGTDTQYF.

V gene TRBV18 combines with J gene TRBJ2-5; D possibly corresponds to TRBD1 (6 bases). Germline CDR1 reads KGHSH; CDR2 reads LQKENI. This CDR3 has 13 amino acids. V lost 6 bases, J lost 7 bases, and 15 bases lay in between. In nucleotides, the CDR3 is TGTGCCAGCTCCCCGGGTTTGACAGGGACCCAGTACTTC. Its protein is CASSPGLTGTQYF.

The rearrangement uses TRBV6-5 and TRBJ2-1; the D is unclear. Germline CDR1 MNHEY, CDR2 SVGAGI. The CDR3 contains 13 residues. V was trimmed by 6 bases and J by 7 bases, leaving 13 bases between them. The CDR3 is CASSRLERNEQFF. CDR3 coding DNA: TGTGCCAGCAGCCGTCTAGAAAGGAATGAGCAGTTCTTC.

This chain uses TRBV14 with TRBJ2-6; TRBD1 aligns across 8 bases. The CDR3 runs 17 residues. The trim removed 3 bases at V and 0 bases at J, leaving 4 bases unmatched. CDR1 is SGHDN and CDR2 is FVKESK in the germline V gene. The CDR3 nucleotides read TGTGCCAGCAGCCACCCTGGGACAGGCTCTGGGGCCAACGTCCTGACTTTC. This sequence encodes CASSHPGTGSGANVLTF.

Here the CDR3 DNA reads TGCGCCAGCAGCACTACAGGGGGAAATCAGCCCCAGCATTTT. This codes for CASSTTGGNQPQHF. The V call is TRBV5-1, the J call TRBJ1-5; 8 bases fit TRBD1. J lost 4 bases, V lost 4 bases, and 4 bases had no gene match. CDR1 is SGHRS and CDR2 is YFSETQ in the germline V gene. The length of the CDR3 is 14 residues.

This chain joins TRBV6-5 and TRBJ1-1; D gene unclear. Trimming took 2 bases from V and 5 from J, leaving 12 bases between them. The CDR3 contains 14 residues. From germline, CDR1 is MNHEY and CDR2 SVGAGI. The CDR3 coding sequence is TGTGCCAGCAGTTACACGGGATCGCTGACTGAAGCTTTCTTT. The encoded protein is CASSYTGSLTEAFF.

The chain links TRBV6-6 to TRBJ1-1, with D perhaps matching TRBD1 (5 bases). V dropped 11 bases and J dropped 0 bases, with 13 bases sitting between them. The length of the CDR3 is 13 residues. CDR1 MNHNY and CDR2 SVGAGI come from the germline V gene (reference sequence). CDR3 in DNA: TGTGCCTGCCGGCAGGGATTGAACACTGAAGCTTTCTTT. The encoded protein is CACRQGLNTEAFF.

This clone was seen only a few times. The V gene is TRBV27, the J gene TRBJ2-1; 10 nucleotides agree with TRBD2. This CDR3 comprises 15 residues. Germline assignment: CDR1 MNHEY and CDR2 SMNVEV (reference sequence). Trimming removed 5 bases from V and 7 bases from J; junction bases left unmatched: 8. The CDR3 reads CASSPLAGVGNEQFF. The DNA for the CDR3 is TGTGCCAGCAGTCCCCTAGCGGGAGTTGGGAATGAGCAGTTCTTC.

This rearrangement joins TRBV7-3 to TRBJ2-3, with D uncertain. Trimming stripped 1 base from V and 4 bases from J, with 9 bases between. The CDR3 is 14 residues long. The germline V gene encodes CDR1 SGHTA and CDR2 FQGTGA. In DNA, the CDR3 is TGTGCCAGCAGCTTAAATTCACCGGCAGATACGCAGTATTTT. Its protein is CASSLNSPADTQYF.